One sample yielded the 26 T cell receptor beta chains listed below, sequenced in a study of cytomegalovirus exposure and HLA in healthy donors. It was with 60 Vbeta and 13 Jbeta primers that the PCR ran. Generated by immunoSEQ multiplex PCR, the TCRdb table keeps only in-frame clones and is missing some. Of roughly 120,000 clones detected, about 79% appear once; the ten largest clones hold 1.5% to 2%. Sequenced material: PBMCs. All receptors derive from a man between 18 and 35 years old in good health and CMV-seronegative.

The CDR3 nucleotides are TGTGCCATCAGCGGGACAGCTTCTGGAAACACCATATATTTT. It yields the protein CAISGTASGNTIYF. The V and J genes are TRBV10-3 and TRBJ1-3, with TRBD1 matching 7 bases. The V gene's germline CDR1 is ENHRY and CDR2 SYGVKD. The length of the CDR3 is 14 residues. Trimming removed 6 bases from V and 1 base from J; junction bases left unmatched: 3.

The genes are TRBV27 and TRBJ1-5; D is uncertain. V lost 6 bases to trimming and J lost 2 bases, with 5 bases between them. The germline gives CDR1 MNHEY, CDR2 SMNVEV (reference sequence). This CDR3 is 12 amino acids long. CDR3 sequence (DNA): TGTGCCAGCAGGGGCCGCAATCAGCCCCAGCATTTT. It specifies CASRGRNQPQHF.

This clone was recorded once. V usage is TRBV28 and J usage is TRBJ2-7, with TRBD2 matching 7 bases. The V segment lost 3 bases and the J segment 2 bases; nucleotides outside the gene matches: 7. Germline V lookup: CDR1 MDHEN, CDR2 SYDVKM. The CDR3 sequence is 15 residues long. Here the CDR3 DNA reads TGTGCCAGCAGTTTCGGGGGGTCCCTCGCCTACGAGCAGTACTTC. Its translation is CASSFGGSLAYEQYF.

The chain uses TRBV19 and TRBJ1-5; 7 positions agree with TRBD1. V was clipped by 7 bases and J by 2 bases; unmatched bases: 11. CDR1 and CDR2 (germline): LNHDA, SQIVND (reference sequence). The CDR3 runs to 16 residues. Here the CDR3 reads CASTREGAVGNQPQHF. CDR3 DNA sequence: TGTGCCAGTACCCGTGAGGGGGCGGTCGGCAATCAGCCCCAGCATTTT.

The genes are TRBV28 and TRBJ2-7; 8 bases are a match to TRBD1. J gave up 5 bases and V 6 bases, and 9 bases lay outside the gene matches. This CDR3 comprises 14 residues. The germline V gene has CDR1 MDHEN and CDR2 SYDVKM. CDR3: CASSIQGDYDEQYF. In DNA, the CDR3 is TGTGCCAGCAGCATACAGGGGGATTACGACGAGCAGTACTTC.

The chain combines TRBV19 with TRBJ1-6, with D unclear. Germline CDR1 and CDR2: LNHDA and SQIVND (reference sequence). Trimming left V 5 bases short and J 6 bases short, with 5 bases between. There are 12 residues in the CDR3. The CDR3 reads CASSEGNSPLHF. CDR3 bases: TGTGCCAGTAGTGAGGGTAATTCACCCCTCCACTTT.

This clone has a handful of counts. The chain couples TRBV7-9 to TRBJ2-7; possible D gene TRBD1, 5 bases. The CDR3 sequence is 13 residues long. V gave up 5 bases and J gave up 2 bases, with 10 bases separating them. CDR1 SEHNR and CDR2 FQNEAQ come from the germline V gene (reference sequence). CDR3 residues: CASSVTGAYEQYV. In nucleotides, the CDR3 is TGTGCCAGCAGCGTAACAGGCGCCTACGAGCAGTACGTC.

This chain connects TRBV6-1 to TRBJ2-7; D is possibly TRBD2 (6 bases). Germline V gene sequence: CDR1 MNHNS, CDR2 SASEGT. This CDR3 is built from 15 residues. The V end lost 0 bases, the J end lost 1 base, and 10 bases lay between the germline ends. The chain's CDR3 is CASSEAAGRSYEQYV. CDR3 nucleotides: TGTGCCAGCAGTGAAGCGGCGGGGAGGTCCTACGAGCAGTACGTC.

The rearrangement uses TRBV30 and TRBJ2-7; the D gene is possibly TRBD2 (5 bases). Germline values: CDR1 GTSNPN, CDR2 SVGIG (reference sequence). This CDR3 is 12 amino acids long. Trimming shortened V by 1 base and J by 4 bases, and 8 bases separated the two germline ends. The CDR3: CAWSETGYEQYV. The CDR3 DNA is TGTGCCTGGAGTGAGACGGGGTACGAGCAGTACGTC.

This chain links TRBV9 with TRBJ2-7, with 7 nucleotides matching TRBD1. Germline assignment: CDR1 SGDLS and CDR2 YYNGEE. The CDR3 runs to 13 residues. The ends lost 3 bases at V and 5 bases at J; junction bases unmatched: 5. The CDR3 loop reads CASSDQGQNEQYF. As DNA, the CDR3 is TGTGCCAGCAGCGATCAGGGACAGAACGAGCAGTACTTC.

V and J are TRBV5-6 and TRBJ1-1; TRBD1 matches 9 bases. The V gene's germline CDR1 is SGHDT and CDR2 YYEEEE. The CDR3 has 14 amino acids. V shed 4 bases, J shed 6 bases, and the junction held 7 bases outside the gene matches. This CDR3 is CASSRGQGYPEAFF. The CDR3 region has the DNA TGTGCCAGCAGCCGGGGACAGGGCTACCCTGAAGCTTTCTTT.

CDR3 sequence (DNA): TGTGCCAGCGGATGGAGGGGTTCTGGGGACTACGAGCAGTACGTC. Translated, it gives CASGWRGSGDYEQYV. V usage is TRBV6-1 and J usage is TRBJ2-7; TRBD2 might be the D (6 bases). Germline values: CDR1 MNHNS, CDR2 SASEGT. The germline V and J ends were trimmed by 8 bases and 3 bases, with 20 bases remaining between them. The CDR3 covers 15 residues.

J is TRBJ2-5 and V is TRBV5-1, with 15 bases that match TRBD2. This CDR3 comprises 18 residues. The V gene's germline CDR1 is SGHRS and CDR2 YFSETQ. Germline trimming cut 4 bases from V and 4 bases from J; bases unmatched to any gene: 11. CDR3 protein: CASSAGFGLAGGIETQYF. CDR3 sequence (DNA): TGCGCCAGCAGCGCTGGGTTTGGACTAGCGGGAGGGATAGAGACCCAGTACTTC.

J is TRBJ2-3 and V is TRBV9; perhaps TRBD2 as D (5 bases). Germline V gene sequence: CDR1 SGDLS, CDR2 YYNGEE. V lost 3 bases to trimming and J lost 5 bases, with 16 bases between them. This CDR3 comprises 15 residues. The CDR3 sequence: CASSGGPTTRDTQYF. For the CDR3, the DNA is TGTGCCAGCAGCGGCGGGCCGACTACCAGAGATACGCAGTATTTT.

The rearrangement links TRBV18 to TRBJ2-1; D is perhaps TRBD1 (5 bases). Germline V gene data show CDR1 as KGHSH and CDR2 as LQKENI. With 6 bases removed from V and 1 base from J, the gap between germline ends came to 10 bases. The CDR3 has 14 residues. CDR3 bases: TGTGCCAGCTCCCCTCAGGGTTCCTACAATGAGCAGTTCTTC. Its protein product is CASSPQGSYNEQFF.

A word on this clone: This sample includes further DNA sequences coding for the same CDR3. The J gene is TRBJ1-5, the V gene TRBV7-6; D gene unclear. V was shortened by 5 bases and J by 4 bases, with 9 bases between the two germline ends. CDR1 and CDR2 (germline): SGHVS, FNYEAQ. The CDR3 is 13 residues long. The CDR3 DNA follows: TGTGCCAGCAGCGCGGATACTAATCAGCCCCAGCATTTT. This sequence encodes CASSADTNQPQHF.

The genes are TRBV19 and TRBJ2-2; 8 bases agree with TRBD2. Germline CDR1 LNHDA, CDR2 SQIVND (reference sequence). The CDR3 loop spans 14 amino acids. Trimming cost V 10 bases and J 6 bases; bases outside gene matches: 10. CDR3 protein: CATPSGRRAGELFF. The DNA for the CDR3 is TGTGCCACTCCCAGCGGGAGAAGGGCCGGGGAGCTGTTTTTT.

The V and J genes are TRBV7-8 and TRBJ2-7, with D possibly being TRBD2 (5 bases). This CDR3 comprises 19 residues. CDR1 is SGHVS, CDR2 FQNEAQ, per germline. The V and J ends lost 1 base and 1 base respectively, with 23 bases between them. The DNA for the CDR3 is TGTGCCAGCAGCTTAGTATGGTATCCGGGAAGGAGTGAATCCTACGAGCAGTACTTC. Translating it yields CASSLVWYPGRSESYEQYF.

The chain has TRBV6-5 and TRBJ1-2, with 8 bases aligning to TRBD1. The V gene's germline CDR1 is MNHEY and CDR2 SVGAGI. The CDR3 consists of 13 residues. J was trimmed by 7 bases and V by 6 bases; bases with no gene match: 7. CDR3 bases: TGTGCCAGCAGAACCCAGGGGGCGTCTGGCTACACCTTC. It is translated as CASRTQGASGYTF.

This chain uses TRBV28 with TRBJ2-2; 10 nucleotides align to TRBD2. The length of the CDR3 is 19 residues. Germline loops: CDR1 MDHEN, CDR2 SYDVKM. V gave up 6 bases and J gave up 6 bases; unmatched junction bases: 19. The CDR3 here is CASRGRTAIAGGGAGELFF. The CDR3 DNA sequence: TGTGCCAGCAGGGGCAGGACAGCGATAGCGGGAGGAGGGGCCGGGGAGCTGTTTTTT.

The J gene is TRBJ2-1, the V gene TRBV4-1; 12 bases map to TRBD2. The length of the CDR3 is 17 residues. V shed 2 bases, J shed 3 bases, and the junction held 5 bases outside the gene matches. Germline V lookup: CDR1 MGHRA, CDR2 YSYEKL. The CDR3 region is CASSQSWTSGNYNEQFF. Here the CDR3 DNA reads TGCGCCAGCAGCCAATCGTGGACTAGCGGGAACTACAATGAGCAGTTCTTC.

With regard to this clone: Other nucleotide sequences in the sample specify the same CDR3. This sequence joins TRBV18 and TRBJ2-5, with D tentatively TRBD2 (5 bases). This CDR3 contains 13 residues. Germline CDR1 reads KGHSH; CDR2 reads LQKENI. Trimming removed 2 bases at V and 1 base at J, with 5 bases between. The chain's CDR3 is CASSPGLQETQYF. The CDR3 coding sequence is TGTGCCAGCTCACCAGGACTCCAAGAGACCCAGTACTTC.

This rearrangement joins TRBV11-2 to TRBJ2-3; 13 bases align to TRBD2. Trimming cost V 0 bases and J 5 bases; bases outside gene matches: 2. The CDR3 extends over 16 amino acids. Per germline, CDR1 SGHAT and CDR2 FQNNGV. CDR3 amino acids: CASSLERLAGGDTQYF. CDR3 sequence (DNA): TGTGCCAGCAGCTTAGAGAGACTAGCGGGAGGAGATACGCAGTATTTT.

This chain joins TRBV7-9 and TRBJ2-7; TRBD2 might be the D (6 bases). V gave up 1 base and J gave up 0 bases, with 10 bases separating them. Germline CDR1 SEHNR, CDR2 FQNEAQ (reference sequence). The CDR3 is 15 residues long. Here the CDR3 reads CASSLGDWSSYEQYF. CDR3 nucleotide sequence: TGTGCCAGCAGCTTAGGGGACTGGAGCTCCTACGAGCAGTACTTC.

A few counts support this clone. V gene TRBV7-2 combines with J gene TRBJ2-1; TRBD2 matches at 9 bases. The V segment lost 5 bases and the J segment 7 bases; nucleotides outside the gene matches: 12. CDR1 SGHTA and CDR2 FQGNSA come from the germline V gene. The length of the CDR3 is 16 residues. CDR3 sequence: CASSRTGSGSVNEQFF. Here the CDR3 DNA reads TGTGCCAGCAGCCGAACTGGTAGCGGGAGTGTTAATGAGCAGTTCTTC.

J is TRBJ2-7 and V is TRBV10-3; D not certain. CDR1 ENHRY and CDR2 SYGVKD come from the germline V gene. The CDR3 covers 15 residues. V lost 1 base and J 0 bases, leaving 10 bases between the germline ends. CDR3 DNA sequence: TGTGCCATCAGTGAGTGGGTAGCCCCCTCCTACGAGCAGTACTTC. The encoded protein is CAISEWVAPSYEQYF.